The present T cell receptor (beta chain) was sequenced within a study of blood T cell repertoires in COVID-19. Turning to the study itself: Collection of acute and convalescent COVID-19 samples took place in the United States, Italy and Spain.

Study processing details: How many nucleated cells were present was estimated from reference gene primer amplification. Profiled with immunoSEQ multiplex PCR; TCRdb holds only in-frame clones, not every one. That table gives V, J and clone size, and the DNA gave D and trimming. Here the sample spans 250,000 or so clones, approximately 88% being singletons. Germline V gene lookup returns CDR1 ENHRY and CDR2 SYGVKD. Trimming shortened V by 3 bases and J by 0 bases, and 6 bases separated the two germline ends. The CDR3 is 14 residues long. Sequencing was performed on peripheral blood. The source is a woman younger than 45 with acute or convalescent COVID-19. J is TRBJ1-3 and V is TRBV10-3; D is undetermined. CDR3 sequence reads: CAISDPSSGNTIYF. CDR3 nucleotides: TGTGCCATCAGTGACCCGAGCTCTGGAAACACCATATATTTT.